One sample yielded the 12 T cell receptor beta chains listed below, sequenced in a study of regulatory T cells in long-lasting Graves disease. Time point meaning: newly diagnosed GD, antithyroid drugs for less than 3 months. PBMC-derived RNA was used for the TCR library. Sequencing libraries for TCR beta were prepared with iRepertoire HTBI primers and Arm-PCR of CDR3 regions. TCRdb itself ran the multiplex PCR reads through MiXCR, one entry per CDR3 protein. Of 200,000 to 250,000 distinct CDR3 sequences listed, 20% to 25% are singletons. The source was peripheral blood mononuclear cells (PBMCs), collected at new diagnosis, from a patient treated with antithyroid drugs. The source is a female donor with Graves disease.

Ten or more counts support this clonotype. The chain uses TRBV5-5 and TRBJ2-1, with a weak D call TRBD1 (5 bases). The germline V gene has CDR1 SGHKS and CDR2 YYEKEE (reference sequence). The CDR3 contains 13 residues. V shed 3 bases and J shed 3 bases, with 7 bases lying between them. CDR3 protein: CASSWGNYNEQFF. In nucleotides, the CDR3 is TGTGCCAGCAGCTGGGGCAACTACAATGAGCAGTTCTTC.

In its sample, this clonotype was seen many times. CDR3 in DNA: TGCAGTGCGGTAACCCGGGACAGGGGAACTGGCTACACCTTC. Translating it yields CSAVTRDRGTGYTF. This rearrangement joins TRBV20-1 to TRBJ1-2, with 10 positions matching TRBD1. With 6 bases clipped from V and 7 bases from J, the junction kept 11 bases outside the gene matches. CDR3 length equals 14 residues. Germline CDR1 and CDR2: DFQATT and SNEGSKA (reference sequence).

This clonotype was seen more than once but under ten times. The rearrangement joins TRBV19 to TRBJ1-4; TRBD1 matches 7 bases. CDR1 is LNHDA and CDR2 is SQIVND in the germline V gene (reference sequence). V was clipped by 5 bases and J by 7 bases; unmatched bases: 7. CDR3 size: 14 residues. Here the CDR3 DNA reads TGTGCCAGTAGTCGTCAGGGGGGGACTGAAAAACTGTTTTTT. As protein: CASSRQGGTEKLFF.

The chain recombines TRBV4-2 with TRBJ2-3; D call uncertain. V was clipped by 10 bases and J by 2 bases, with 19 bases between them. CDR3 length: 15 residues. Per germline, CDR1 LGHNA and CDR2 YNFKEQ. CDR3 in DNA: TGTGCCAACTCCTACCGGATTCAAAACACAGATACGCAGTATTTT. This encodes CANSYRIQNTDTQYF.

This clonotype has at least ten counts. In DNA form, the CDR3 reads TGTGCCAGCACTCCGGACAGTAGGGGCGACGAGCAGTACTTC. As protein: CASTPDSRGDEQYF. The gene calls are TRBV28 and TRBJ2-7; a possible D gene is TRBD1 (6 bases). Germline values: CDR1 MDHEN, CDR2 SYDVKM. Trimming removed 7 bases at V and 5 bases at J, with 18 bases between. This CDR3 has 14 residues. Looking up the rest from reference TRBV28 and TRBJ2-7 gives the full variable domain: DVKVTQSSRYLVKRTGEKVFLECVQDMDHENMFWYRQDPGLGLRLIYFSYDVKMKEKGDIPEGYSVSREKKERFSLILESASTNQTSMYLCASTPDSRGDEQYFGPGTRLTVT.

This clonotype was seen at least ten times. The chain recombines TRBV5-6 with TRBJ1-1; a possible D gene is TRBD1 (6 bases). Per germline, CDR1 SGHDT and CDR2 YYEEEE. The V and J ends lost 4 bases and 6 bases respectively, with 25 bases between them. This CDR3 comprises 17 residues. DNA of the CDR3: TGTGCCAGCAGCGACGGAAGCAACAGGGTTCGAAGGTCTGAAGCTTTCTTT. Translated: CASSDGSNRVRRSEAFF.

This clonotype was recorded at least ten times. This chain links TRBV6-2 or TRBV6-3 with TRBJ1-5; 8 bases agree with TRBD1. The CDR3 totals 14 residues. V shed 5 bases, J shed 2 bases, and the junction held 2 bases outside the gene matches. The V gene's germline CDR1 is MNHEY and CDR2 SVGEGT. Here the CDR3 reads CASSEDRGNQPQHF. The CDR3 DNA reads as TGTGCCAGCAGTGAGGACAGGGGCAATCAGCCCCAGCATTTT.

This clonotype has more than one count but fewer than ten. The V and J genes are TRBV6-2 or TRBV6-3 and TRBJ2-3; 7 bases agree with TRBD2. CDR1 is MNHEY and CDR2 is SVGEGT in the germline V gene. There are 14 residues in the CDR3. V was pared by 8 bases and J by 0 bases, with 5 bases of the junction left unmatched. The CDR3 DNA sequence: TGTGCCAGCGGTCAGCGGGGTAGCACAGATACGCAGTATTTT. Residues: CASGQRGSTDTQYF.

This clonotype was seen many times. V is TRBV28 and J is TRBJ1-2; perhaps TRBD1 as D (5 bases). The CDR3 is 14 residues long. The germline V and J ends were trimmed by 3 bases and 3 bases, with 11 bases remaining between them. From germline, CDR1 is MDHEN and CDR2 SYDVKM. DNA of the CDR3: TGTGCCAGCAGTTTCGTGGACATTTACTATGGCTACACCTTC. It translates to CASSFVDIYYGYTF.

This clonotype was seen many times. This sequence joins TRBV6-1 and TRBJ2-2, with 7 bases that match TRBD2. V lost 10 bases and J lost 5; bases outside the gene matches: 13. Germline CDR1 MNHNS, CDR2 SASEGT. The CDR3 length is 15 residues. The CDR3 reads CATWGGRKRTGELFF. CDR3 nucleotides: TGTGCCACTTGGGGGGGTCGGAAGCGGACCGGGGAGCTGTTTTTT.

This clonotype was counted at least ten times. The CDR3 nucleotides are TGCGCCAGCAGCTTGGCCCAGGGACCCAATGAGCAGTTCTTC. Amino acids: CASSLAQGPNEQFF. This rearrangement joins TRBV5-1 to TRBJ2-1, with D tentatively TRBD1 or TRBD2 (5 bases each). CDR1 is SGHRS and CDR2 is YFSETQ in the germline V gene. The CDR3 contains 14 residues. Trimming removed 0 bases at V and 6 bases at J, with 10 bases between.

At least ten counts were recorded for this clonotype. The V call is TRBV7-8, the J call TRBJ1-1, with no clear D. The CDR3 covers 15 residues. Germline-derived CDR1 and CDR2 are SGHVS and FQNEAQ. V dropped 6 bases and J dropped 2 bases, with 16 bases sitting between them. The chain's CDR3 is CASRLGVWQNTEAFF. The CDR3 DNA follows: TGTGCCAGCAGATTGGGAGTATGGCAAAACACTGAAGCTTTCTTT.